This record concerns one TCR beta chain sequence. The antigen remains undetermined. The data stem from a study of response to subunit inactivated influenza vaccine. Overall study findings and caveats: Authors suggested that a seasonal influenza vaccination recruits few new T cells each time.

There are 14 residues in the CDR3. V was pared by 2 bases and J by 4 bases, with 8 bases between. Germline-derived CDR1 and CDR2 are SGHVS and FQNEAQ. Using its own MiXCR run on the RT-PCR reads, TCRdb lists one record per CDR3 protein. The repertoire has roughly 700,000 distinct CDR3 sequences, roughly 13% of them found once; the top ten carry 6% to 7%. The material sequenced was PBMCs from blood, taken around 15 days before vaccination. The TCR was taken from a man aged 45-65 years who received an inactivated influenza vaccine. The chain has TRBV7-8 and TRBJ2-2, with D uncertain. CDR3 bases: TGTGCCAGCAGCTTACCCGGCCGCACCGGGGAGCTGTTTTTT. This gives the protein CASSLPGRTGELFF. The entire variable domain, with the rest obtained from reference TRBV7-8 and TRBJ2-2, is as follows: GAGVSQSPRYKVAKRGQDVALRCDPISGHVSLFWYQQALGQGPEFLTYFQNEAQLDKSGLPSDRFFAERPEGSVSTLKIQRTQQEDSAVYLCASSLPGRTGELFFGEGSRLTVL.